The 17 T cell receptor beta chains in this list originate from one sample, sequenced in a study of regulatory T cells in long-lasting Graves disease. Building of the TCR beta libraries involved iRepertoire HTBI primers and Arm-PCR of CDR3 regions. Each CDR3 protein is one row after TCRdb ran MiXCR on the multiplex PCR reads. The profile shows about 660,000 distinct CDR3 sequences, around 30% of them singletons. Time point reported: persistent/refractory GD, antithyroid drugs over 5 years with positive TRAb. Preparation of the TCR library used RNA extracted from PBMCs. The specimen comprised peripheral blood mononuclear cells (PBMCs), sampled when the disease was refractory, from a patient treated with antithyroid drugs. These receptors all stem from a female donor with Graves disease.

This clonotype showed up many times. The V gene is TRBV28, the J gene TRBJ1-5; no clear D. The CDR3 extends over 13 amino acids. V shed 5 bases and J shed 13 bases, with 18 bases lying between them. Germline lookup yields CDR1 MDHEN and CDR2 SYDVKM. The CDR3 protein is CASSINPGLGQHF. CDR3 DNA: TGTGCCAGCAGTATCAACCCCGGGTTGGGTCAGCATTTT.

CDR3 sequence reads: CSASRGPVEKLFF. Written as DNA, the CDR3 is TGCAGTGCTAGCAGGGGACCGGTAGAAAAACTGTTTTTT. The chain couples TRBV20-1 to TRBJ1-4, with a possible D match to TRBD1 (6 bases). Germline V gives CDR1 DFQATT, CDR2 SNEGSKA (reference sequence). The CDR3 runs to 13 residues. Trimming cost V 3 bases and J 8 bases, with 13 bases left between them.

The chain is built from TRBV6-1 and TRBJ2-1; D is tentatively TRBD1 or TRBD2 (5 bases each). The CDR3 runs to 12 residues. With 6 bases removed from V and 6 bases from J, the gap between germline ends came to 9 bases. Germline assignment: CDR1 MNHNS and CDR2 SASEGT. The CDR3 protein is CASSVGVNEQFF. The CDR3 bases are TGTGCCAGCAGCGTGGGGGTCAATGAGCAGTTCTTC.

This chain uses TRBV30 with TRBJ1-4; TRBD1 agrees at 8 bases. The CDR3 runs to 14 residues. Trimming cost V 0 bases and J 6 bases; bases outside gene matches: 3. The germline V gene has CDR1 GTSNPN and CDR2 SVGIG (reference sequence). CDR3 nucleotide sequence: TGTGCCTGGAGTGTACGACAGGGGCATGAAAAACTGTTTTTT. Its translation: CAWSVRQGHEKLFF.

This rearrangement joins TRBV6-1 to TRBJ1-1; D remains ambiguous. Trimming took 2 bases from V and 3 from J, leaving 10 bases between them. There are 14 residues in the CDR3. Germline values: CDR1 MNHNS, CDR2 SASEGT. CDR3 sequence reads: CASSERAGDTEAFF. In DNA form, the CDR3 reads TGTGCCAGCAGTGAACGCGCCGGGGACACTGAAGCTTTCTTT.

The chain couples TRBV11-2 to TRBJ1-2; D possibly corresponds to TRBD1 (5 bases). CDR1 is SGHAT, CDR2 FQNNGV, per germline. This CDR3 is 15 amino acids long. Trimming pared 4 bases from V and 4 bases from J, leaving 16 bases between. CDR3 loop: CASSWPGTEPYGYTF. CDR3 in DNA: TGTGCCAGCAGCTGGCCCGGGACGGAACCCTATGGCTACACCTTC.

The chain is built from TRBV29-1 and TRBJ1-3, with D maybe TRBD1 (6 bases). The germline V gene has CDR1 SQVTM and CDR2 ANQGSEA. The V gene lost 6 bases and the J gene lost 2 bases, with 17 bases spanning the gap. There are 15 residues in the CDR3. The CDR3: CSVAPRDKAGNTIYF. CDR3 bases: TGCAGCGTCGCACCTCGGGACAAGGCTGGAAACACCATATATTTT.

This clonotype was observed at least ten times. The V and J genes are TRBV6-9 and TRBJ1-5; no clear D gene. Trimming left V 1 base short and J 2 bases short, with 6 bases between. The germline V gene has CDR1 MNHGY and CDR2 SVAAGI. CDR3 length: 14 amino acids. CDR3 bases: TGTGCCAGCAGTTATTTGGCTGGCAATCAGCCCCAGCATTTT. It is translated as CASSYLAGNQPQHF.

The chain joins TRBV24-1 to TRBJ1-5, with D possibly TRBD1 on 5 matching bases. Germline loops: CDR1 KGHDR, CDR2 SFDVKD. CDR3 length: 14 amino acids. V shed 4 bases and J shed 4 bases, with 10 bases lying between them. This CDR3 is CATSDGTGNQPQHF. The CDR3 DNA sequence: TGTGCCACCAGTGACGGGACGGGGAATCAGCCCCAGCATTTT.

In its sample, this clonotype was seen once. The chain employs TRBV27 and TRBJ1-6; 9 nucleotides match TRBD1. CDR1 MNHEY and CDR2 SMNVEV come from the germline V gene (reference sequence). Unmatched junction bases numbered 4, after V lost 5 bases and J lost 8 bases. There are 14 residues in the CDR3. In nucleotides, the CDR3 is TGTGCCAGCAGTAAGAGGACAGGGGATTCACCCCTCCACTTT. It codes for CASSKRTGDSPLHF.

Notes on this clonotype: This likely came from a read error, as a far larger clone is one base away. This chain joins TRBV12-3 or TRBV12-4 and TRBJ1-4; no definite D call. This CDR3 region has 13 residues. The ends were cut back, 5 bases at V and 7 bases at J, with 11 bases in the middle. CDR3 nucleotide sequence: TGTGCCAGCAGTCATTTGGCTGGTGAAAAACTGTTTTTT. This encodes CASSHLAGEKLFF.

This clonotype occurred many times. J is TRBJ1-4 and V is TRBV12-3 or TRBV12-4; D is perhaps TRBD1 (5 bases). Trimming removed 6 bases from V and 11 bases from J, with 16 bases in between. There are 13 residues in the CDR3. CDR3 bases: TGTGCCAGCAGAATCGACAGATTGGGCAAACTGTTTTTT. This sequence encodes CASRIDRLGKLFF.

Comments on this clonotype: A read error may account for a junction end that differs from germline. The chain uses TRBV30 and TRBJ2-7, with 8 bases fitting TRBD1. Germline V gene lookup returns CDR1 GTSNPN and CDR2 SVGIG (reference sequence). The CDR3 is 14 amino acids. CDR3 region: CAWSVGGQDYAQYF. The CDR3 DNA is TGTGCCTGGAGTGTAGGGGGACAGGATTACGCGCAGTACTTC.

In this sample, this clonotype turned up once. V usage is TRBV3-1 and J usage is TRBJ2-5; D tentatively fits TRBD1 or TRBD2 (5 bases each). The CDR3 has 15 residues. Germline V gives CDR1 LGHDT, CDR2 YNNKEL (reference sequence). V lost 1 base and J lost 4, with 13 bases in between. The CDR3, as DNA: TGTGCCAGCAGCCAAGTGCCGGGGCCGGGAGAGACCCAGTACTTC. Its translation is CASSQVPGPGETQYF.

This clonotype appeared many times. The V and J genes are TRBV7-6 and TRBJ1-1; tentative D call: TRBD1 (6 bases). The CDR3 totals 16 residues. Trimming cost V 4 bases and J 1 base, with 16 bases left between them. CDR1 is SGHVS, CDR2 FNYEAQ, per germline. The CDR3 DNA follows: TGTGCCAGCAGCTCTCCGGGGGGGCGACAGAACACTGAAGCTTTCTTT. As protein: CASSSPGGRQNTEAFF. Looking up the rest from reference TRBV7-6 and TRBJ1-1 gives the full variable domain: GAGVSQSPRYKVTKRGQDVALRCDPISGHVSLYWYRQALGQGPEFLTYFNYEAQQDKSGLPNDRFSAERPEGSISTLTIQRTEQRDSAMYRCASSSPGGRQNTEAFFGQGTRLTVV.

V is TRBV19 and J is TRBJ2-7; D is possibly TRBD1 (6 bases). The V gene's germline CDR1 is LNHDA and CDR2 SQIVND (reference sequence). The CDR3 is 13 amino acids. Trimming pared 6 bases from V and 5 bases from J, leaving 14 bases between. Written as DNA, the CDR3 is TGTGCCAGTAGCAGAAGGGGGTACCACGAGCAGTACTTC. Protein product: CASSRRGYHEQYF. Filled out from reference TRBV19 and TRBJ2-7, the complete variable domain reads DGGITQSPKYLFRKEGQNVTLSCEQNLNHDAMYWYRQDPGQGLRLIYYSQIVNDFQKGDIAEGYSVSREKKESFPLTVTSAQKNPTAFYLCASSRRGYHEQYFGPGTRLTVT.

The chain links TRBV5-4 to TRBJ2-1; tentatively, D is TRBD1 (6 bases). V dropped 0 bases and J dropped 5 bases, with 9 bases sitting between them. CDR1 SGHNT and CDR2 YYREEE come from the germline V gene (reference sequence). This CDR3 contains 14 residues. As DNA, the CDR3 is TGTGCCAGCAGCTTGGCTTACAGGGACAATGAGCAGTTCTTC. This sequence encodes CASSLAYRDNEQFF.